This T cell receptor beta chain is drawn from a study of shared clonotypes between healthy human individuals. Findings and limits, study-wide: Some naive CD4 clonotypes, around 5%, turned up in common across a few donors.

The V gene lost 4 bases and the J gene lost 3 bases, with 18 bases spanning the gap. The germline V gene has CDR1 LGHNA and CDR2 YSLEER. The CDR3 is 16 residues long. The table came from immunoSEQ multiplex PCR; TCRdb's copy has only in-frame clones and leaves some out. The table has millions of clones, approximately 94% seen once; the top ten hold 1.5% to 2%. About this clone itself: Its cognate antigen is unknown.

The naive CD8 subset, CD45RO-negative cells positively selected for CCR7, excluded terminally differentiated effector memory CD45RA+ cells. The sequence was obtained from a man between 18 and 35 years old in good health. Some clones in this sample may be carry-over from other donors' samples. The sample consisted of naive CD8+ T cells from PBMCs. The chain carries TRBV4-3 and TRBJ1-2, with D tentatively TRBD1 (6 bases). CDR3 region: CASSPRGTFSDYGYTF. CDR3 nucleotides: TGCGCCAGCAGCCCTCGGGGGACATTCTCCGACTATGGCTACACCTTC.